The TCR beta chain under discussion was sequenced for a study of CD8 T cells in Susac syndrome. Germline assignment: CDR1 KGHSH and CDR2 LQKENI. The CDR3 loop spans 17 amino acids. The ends lost 2 bases at V and 1 base at J; junction bases unmatched: 4. Random hexamers were used to reverse transcribe about 0.45 to 1 ug of RNA. With immunoSEQ multiplex PCR, TCR beta CDR3 was amplified across 54 Vbeta and 13 Jbeta. From the immunoSEQ multiplex PCR reads, TCRdb called clonotypes with MiXCR, one entry per CDR3 protein. The sample includes some 95,000 distinct CDR3 sequences, 90% to 95% of them seen just once. The CD8+ and CD4+ T cells were negatively isolated, with the TEMRA cells enriched by FACS.

The TCR comes from a human donor in good health. The sample was CD8+ T cells from PBMCs. The chain joins TRBV18 to TRBJ1-3; TRBD1 aligns across 11 bases. For the CDR3, the DNA is TGTGCCAGCTCACCATCGGGACAGGGGGAATCTGGAAACACCATATATTTT. Protein sequence: CASSPSGQGESGNTIYF.